This T cell receptor beta chain was identified during a study of T cell changes during pregnancy in multiple sclerosis. This clone was recorded once. TCRdb keeps only in-frame clones here, not all; method: immunoSEQ multiplex PCR. The sample has about 46,000 clones; roughly 92% are singletons. CDR1 is SEHNR and CDR2 is FQNEAQ in the germline V gene (reference sequence). The trim removed 5 bases at V and 5 bases at J, leaving 6 bases unmatched. This CDR3 contains 15 residues. This sequence joins TRBV7-9 and TRBJ1-2, with TRBD1 matching 12 bases. This receptor was identified in a female donor in good health, enrolled as a control in a pregnancy study. The sample was CD4+ T cells from peripheral blood mononuclear cells, taken in the second trimester of pregnancy. The CDR3: CASSPEGQGAYGYTF. In nucleotides, the CDR3 is TGTGCCAGCAGCCCGGAGGGACAGGGGGCTTATGGCTACACCTTC.